This T cell receptor beta chain is from a study of CD8 T cells in ankylosing spondylitis (TCRdb year 2017). Background for the entire study: The study profiled T cell receptor beta repertoires in healthy donors and ankylosing spondylitis patients to find disease-linked TCR variants. The full study cohort comprised roughly 24 ankylosing spondylitis patients and about a hundred healthy donors. Samples of peripheral blood were taken, and for ankylosing spondylitis patients, synovial fluid was collected as well.

Via the germline V gene, CDR1 is SGHRS and CDR2 YFSETQ. Inclusive of the bounding cysteine and phenylalanine, the CDR3 is 14 residues long. Just CDR3 DNA is preserved here, 42 bases in frame from base 1. Deletion took 0 bases off V and 2 bases off J, with a span of 8 bases between the germline ends. This clonotype was seen ten or more times. What antigen it recognizes has not been identified. No quality values exist for individual bases; no much larger clone is one base distant. The run used an Illumina HiSeq 2500. Quantitative 5'-RACE with molecular barcodes was used to prepare TCR beta libraries. Concerning the study's data processing: A new computational method, built on a probabilistic model of VDJ rearrangement, was used to identify disease-linked TCR variants. TCRdb trimmed the raw reads at Q25, called clones with MiXCR and kept productive beta chains. Records with the same CDR3 protein are collapsed into one entry carrying the most frequent genes and DNA. The V and J calls reflect TCRdb's pipeline rather than the authors' work. This sample comprises some 200,000 distinct CDR3 sequences, more than 5.5% of them detected only once. The top ten hold approximately 15% of the sample.

Overall results and qualifications from the work: Blood from ankylosing spondylitis patients appeared to be characterized by a TCR beta motif composed of about eight highly homologous amino acid variants. Significant enrichment of the disease-linked clones was reported in matched synovial fluid samples from ankylosing spondylitis patients. Some of the motif variants had been reported before in the synovial fluid and blood of reactive arthritis patients, a finding that suggests common disease-initiation mechanisms. In peripheral blood, the disease-linked clones were found at relatively low frequencies and had a CD8+ phenotype.

This chain joins TRBV5-1 to TRBJ2-5, with no confidently assigned D gene. The TCR sequence derives from a male donor with ankylosing spondylitis. The sequencing input was blood, either unsorted or a sorted T cell fraction (not recorded which). CDR3 sequence: CASSLAVFQETQYF. The sequenced DNA: TGCGCCAGCAGCTTGGCCGTCTTTCAAGAGACCCAGTACTTC.